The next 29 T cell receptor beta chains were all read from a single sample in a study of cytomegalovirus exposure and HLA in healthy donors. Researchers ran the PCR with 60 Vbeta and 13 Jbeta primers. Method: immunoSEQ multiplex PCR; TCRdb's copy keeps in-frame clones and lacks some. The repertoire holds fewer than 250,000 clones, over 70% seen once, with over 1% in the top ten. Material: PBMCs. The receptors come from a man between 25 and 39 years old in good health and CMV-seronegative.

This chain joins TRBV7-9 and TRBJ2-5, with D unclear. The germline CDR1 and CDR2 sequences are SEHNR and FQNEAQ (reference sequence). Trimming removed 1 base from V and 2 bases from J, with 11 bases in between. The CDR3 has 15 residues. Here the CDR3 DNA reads TGTGCCAGCAGCTTAGTGGCCAGTAATCAAGAGACCCAGTACTTC. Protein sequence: CASSLVASNQETQYF. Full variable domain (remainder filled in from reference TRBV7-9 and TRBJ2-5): DTGVSQNPRHKITKRGQNVTFRCDPISEHNRLYWYRQTLGQGPEFLTYFQNEAQLEKSRLLSDRFSAERPKGSFSTLEIQRTEQGDSAMYLCASSLVASNQETQYFGPGTRLLVL.

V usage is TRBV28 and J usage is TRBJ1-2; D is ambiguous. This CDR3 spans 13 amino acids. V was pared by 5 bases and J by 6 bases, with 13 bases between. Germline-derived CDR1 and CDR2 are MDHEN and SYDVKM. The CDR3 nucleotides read TGTGCCAGCAGTCCCCTGAGGGTGAATGGCTACACCTTC. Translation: CASSPLRVNGYTF.

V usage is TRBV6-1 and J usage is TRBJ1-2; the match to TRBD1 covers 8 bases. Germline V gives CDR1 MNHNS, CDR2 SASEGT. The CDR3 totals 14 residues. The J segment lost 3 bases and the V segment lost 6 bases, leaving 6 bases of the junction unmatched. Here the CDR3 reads CASSEDRVDYGYTF. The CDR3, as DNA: TGTGCCAGCAGCGAGGACAGGGTTGACTATGGCTACACCTTC.

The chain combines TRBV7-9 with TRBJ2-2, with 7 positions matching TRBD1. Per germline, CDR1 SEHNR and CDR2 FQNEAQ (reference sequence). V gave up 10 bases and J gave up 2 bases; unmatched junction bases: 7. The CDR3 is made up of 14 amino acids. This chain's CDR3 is CATERTGNTGELFF. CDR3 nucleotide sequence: TGTGCCACCGAAAGGACAGGAAACACCGGGGAGCTGTTTTTT.

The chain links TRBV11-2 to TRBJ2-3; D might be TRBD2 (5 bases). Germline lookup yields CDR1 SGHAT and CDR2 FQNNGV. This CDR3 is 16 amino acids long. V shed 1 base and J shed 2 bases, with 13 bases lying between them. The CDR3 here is CASSLVASPYTDTQYF. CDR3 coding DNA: TGTGCCAGCAGCTTAGTGGCTAGCCCGTACACAGATACGCAGTATTTT.

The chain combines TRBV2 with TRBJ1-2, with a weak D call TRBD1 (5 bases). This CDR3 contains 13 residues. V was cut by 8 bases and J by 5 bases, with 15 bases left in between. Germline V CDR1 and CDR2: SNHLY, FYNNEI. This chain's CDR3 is CASQATAPYGYTF. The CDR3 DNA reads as TGTGCCAGCCAAGCGACAGCACCTTATGGCTACACCTTC.

The CDR3: CASSQNRGRDEQYF. The CDR3, as DNA: TGTGCCAGCAGCCAAAACAGGGGAAGGGACGAGCAGTACTTC. V is TRBV2 and J is TRBJ2-7, with TRBD1 matching over 7 bases. Germline assignment: CDR1 SNHLY and CDR2 FYNNEI. This CDR3 comprises 14 residues. V was pared by 6 bases and J by 5 bases, with 10 bases of the junction left unmatched.

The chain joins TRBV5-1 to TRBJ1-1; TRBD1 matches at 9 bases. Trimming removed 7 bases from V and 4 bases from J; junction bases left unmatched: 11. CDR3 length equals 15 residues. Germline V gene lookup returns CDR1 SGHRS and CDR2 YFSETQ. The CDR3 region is CASGRTGEGLTEAFF. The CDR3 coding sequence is TGCGCCAGCGGCCGGACAGGGGAGGGGCTCACTGAAGCTTTCTTT.

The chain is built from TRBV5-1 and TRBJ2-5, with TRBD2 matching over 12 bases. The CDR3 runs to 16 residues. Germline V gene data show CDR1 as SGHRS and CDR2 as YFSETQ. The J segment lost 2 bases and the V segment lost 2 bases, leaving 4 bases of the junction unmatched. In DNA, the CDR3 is TGCGCCAGCAGCTTCCGACTAGCGGGAGCACAAGAGACCCAGTACTTC. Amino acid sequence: CASSFRLAGAQETQYF.

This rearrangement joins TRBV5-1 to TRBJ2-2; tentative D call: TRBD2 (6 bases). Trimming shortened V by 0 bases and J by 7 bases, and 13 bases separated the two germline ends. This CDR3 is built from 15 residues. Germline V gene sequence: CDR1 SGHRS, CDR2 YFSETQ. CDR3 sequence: CASSLDWPSDGELFF. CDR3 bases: TGCGCCAGCAGCTTGGATTGGCCTAGCGACGGGGAGCTGTTTTTT.

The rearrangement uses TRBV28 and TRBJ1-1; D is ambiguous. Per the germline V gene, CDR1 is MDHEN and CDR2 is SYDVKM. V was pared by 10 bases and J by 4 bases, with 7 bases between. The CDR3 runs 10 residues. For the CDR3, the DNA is TGTGCCACTTGGAGCACTGAAGCTTTCTTT. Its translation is CATWSTEAFF.

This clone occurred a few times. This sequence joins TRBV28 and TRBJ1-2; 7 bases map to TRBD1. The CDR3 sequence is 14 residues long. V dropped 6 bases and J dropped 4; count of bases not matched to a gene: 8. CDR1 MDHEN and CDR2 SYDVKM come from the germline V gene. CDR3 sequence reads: CASSLTGMRYGYTF. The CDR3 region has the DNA TGTGCCAGCAGCCTGACAGGGATGCGCTATGGCTACACCTTC.

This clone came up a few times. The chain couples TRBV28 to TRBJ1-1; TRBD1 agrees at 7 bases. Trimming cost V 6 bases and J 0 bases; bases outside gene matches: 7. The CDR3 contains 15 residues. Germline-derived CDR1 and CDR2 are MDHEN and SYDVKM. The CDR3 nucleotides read TGTGCCAGCAGACGACAGGGACGGATGAACACTGAAGCTTTCTTT. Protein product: CASRRQGRMNTEAFF.

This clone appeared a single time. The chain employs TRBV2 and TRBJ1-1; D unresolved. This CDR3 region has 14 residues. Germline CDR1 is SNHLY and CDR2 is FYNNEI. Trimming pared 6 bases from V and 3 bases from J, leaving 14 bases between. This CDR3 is CASSQLRGHTEAFF. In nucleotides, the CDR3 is TGTGCCAGCAGCCAGCTCCGAGGGCACACTGAAGCTTTCTTT.

The CDR3 here is CASSLEHEQYF. The CDR3 DNA sequence: TGTGCCAGCAGTTTAGAGCACGAGCAGTACTTC. This chain links TRBV28 with TRBJ2-7; D gene unclear. CDR1 MDHEN and CDR2 SYDVKM come from the germline V gene. The CDR3 consists of 11 residues. Trimming shortened V by 2 bases and J by 5 bases, and 4 bases separated the two germline ends.

CDR3 DNA sequence: TGCGCCAGCAGCTTCTACGGGACAGGGGGTGAAAAACTGTTTTTT. Its protein is CASSFYGTGGEKLFF. The rearrangement joins TRBV5-1 to TRBJ1-4, with 11 bases that match TRBD1. Germline CDR1 SGHRS, CDR2 YFSETQ. Trimming removed 2 bases from V and 7 bases from J; junction bases left unmatched: 4. The CDR3 length is 15 residues.

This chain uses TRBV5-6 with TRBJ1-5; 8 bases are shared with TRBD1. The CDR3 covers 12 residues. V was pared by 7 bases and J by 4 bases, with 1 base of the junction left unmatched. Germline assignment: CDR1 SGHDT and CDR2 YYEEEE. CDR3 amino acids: CASRQGNQPQHF. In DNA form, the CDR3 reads TGTGCCAGCCGACAGGGGAATCAGCCCCAGCATTTT.

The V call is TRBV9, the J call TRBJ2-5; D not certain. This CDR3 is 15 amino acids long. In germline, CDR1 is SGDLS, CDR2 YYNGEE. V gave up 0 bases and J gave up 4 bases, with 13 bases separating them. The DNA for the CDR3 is TGTGCCAGCAGCGTAGGTCCGAACCCGAGAGAGACCCAGTACTTC. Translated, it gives CASSVGPNPRETQYF.

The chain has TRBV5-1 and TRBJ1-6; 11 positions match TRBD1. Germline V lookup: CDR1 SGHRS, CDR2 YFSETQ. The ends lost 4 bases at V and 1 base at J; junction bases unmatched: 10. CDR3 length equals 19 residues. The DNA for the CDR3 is TGCGCCAGCAGCACTGGGACAGGGGGGAGGAGGTCCTATAATTCACCCCTCCACTTT. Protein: CASSTGTGGRRSYNSPLHF.

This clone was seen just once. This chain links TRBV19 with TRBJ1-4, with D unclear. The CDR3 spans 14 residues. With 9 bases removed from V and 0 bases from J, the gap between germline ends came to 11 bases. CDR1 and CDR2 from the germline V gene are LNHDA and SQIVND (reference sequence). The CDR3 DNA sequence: TGTGCCAGCGGAGTTGGCGCAACTAATGAAAAACTGTTTTTT. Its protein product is CASGVGATNEKLFF.

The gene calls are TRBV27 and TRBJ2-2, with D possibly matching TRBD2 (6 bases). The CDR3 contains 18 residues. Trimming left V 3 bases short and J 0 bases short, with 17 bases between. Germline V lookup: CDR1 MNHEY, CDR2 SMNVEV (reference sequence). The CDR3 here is CASSLWRAGKANTGELFF. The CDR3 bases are TGTGCCAGCAGTTTGTGGAGGGCAGGAAAAGCGAACACCGGGGAGCTGTTTTTT.

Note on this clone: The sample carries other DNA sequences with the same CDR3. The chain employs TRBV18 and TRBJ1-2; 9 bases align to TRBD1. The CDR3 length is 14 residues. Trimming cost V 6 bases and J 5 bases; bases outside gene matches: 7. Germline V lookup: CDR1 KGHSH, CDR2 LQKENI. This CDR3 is CASSPPGQGYGYTF. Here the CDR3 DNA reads TGTGCCAGCTCCCCGCCGGGACAGGGTTATGGCTACACCTTC.

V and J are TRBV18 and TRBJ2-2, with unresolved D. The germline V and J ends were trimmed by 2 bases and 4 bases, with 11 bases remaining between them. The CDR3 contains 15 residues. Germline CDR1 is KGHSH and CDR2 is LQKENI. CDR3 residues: CASSPATPSTGELFF. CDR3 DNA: TGTGCCAGCTCACCAGCCACACCCAGCACCGGGGAGCTGTTTTTT. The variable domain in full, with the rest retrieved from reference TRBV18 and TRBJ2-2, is NAGVMQNPRHLVRRRGQEARLRCSPMKGHSHVYWYRQLPEEGLKFMVYLQKENIIDESGMPKERFSAEFPKEGPSILRIQQVVRGDSAAYFCASSPATPSTGELFFGEGSRLTVL.

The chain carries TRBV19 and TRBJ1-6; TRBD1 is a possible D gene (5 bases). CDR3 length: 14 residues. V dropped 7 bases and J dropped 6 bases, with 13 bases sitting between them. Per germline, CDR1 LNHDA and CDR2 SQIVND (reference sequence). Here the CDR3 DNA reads TGTGCCAGTAATACGCGGGGCGGTAATTCACCCCTCCACTTT. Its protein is CASNTRGGNSPLHF.

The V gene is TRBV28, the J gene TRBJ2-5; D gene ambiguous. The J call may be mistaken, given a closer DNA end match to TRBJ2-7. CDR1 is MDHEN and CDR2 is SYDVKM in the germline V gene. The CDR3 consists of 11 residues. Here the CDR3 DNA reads TGTGCCAGCAAGATCCGCTACGAGCAGTACTTC. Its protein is CASKIRYEQYF.

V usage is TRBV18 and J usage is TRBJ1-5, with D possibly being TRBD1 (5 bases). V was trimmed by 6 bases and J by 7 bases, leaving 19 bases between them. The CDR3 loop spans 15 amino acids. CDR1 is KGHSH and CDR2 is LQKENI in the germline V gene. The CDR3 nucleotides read TGTGCCAGCTCCTCAGATAAGGGGATGGGACAGCCCCAGCATTTT. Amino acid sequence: CASSSDKGMGQPQHF.

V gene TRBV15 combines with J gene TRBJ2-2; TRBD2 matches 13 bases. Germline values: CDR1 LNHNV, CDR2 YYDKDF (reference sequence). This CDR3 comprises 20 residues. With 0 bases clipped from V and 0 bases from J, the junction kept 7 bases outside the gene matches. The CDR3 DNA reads TGTGCCACCAGCAGAGAGGGGGAGACTAGCGGGAGGACGAACACCGGGGAGCTGTTTTTT. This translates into CATSREGETSGRTNTGELFF.

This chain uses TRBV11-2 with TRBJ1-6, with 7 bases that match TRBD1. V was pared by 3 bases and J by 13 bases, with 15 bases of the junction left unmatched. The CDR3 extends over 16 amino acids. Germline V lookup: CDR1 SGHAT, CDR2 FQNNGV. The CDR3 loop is CASSFGQAYRGSPLHF. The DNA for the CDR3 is TGTGCCAGCAGCTTTGGACAGGCCTATCGTGGGTCGCCCCTCCACTTT.

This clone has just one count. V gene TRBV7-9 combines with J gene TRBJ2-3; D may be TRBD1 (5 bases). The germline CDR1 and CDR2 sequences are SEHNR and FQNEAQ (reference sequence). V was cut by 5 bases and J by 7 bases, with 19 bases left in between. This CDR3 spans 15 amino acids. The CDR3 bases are TGTGCCAGCAGCCCCAAGATCAGGGTGGGGAATACGCAGTATTTT. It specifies CASSPKIRVGNTQYF. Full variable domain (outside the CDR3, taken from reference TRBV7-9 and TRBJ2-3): DTGVSQNPRHKITKRGQNVTFRCDPISEHNRLYWYRQTLGQGPEFLTYFQNEAQLEKSRLLSDRFSAERPKGSFSTLEIQRTEQGDSAMYLCASSPKIRVGNTQYFGPGTRLTVL.